The source of this T cell receptor beta chain is a study of post-analysis software for immune sequencing data. Study-level background: As for disease course, relapsing-remitting, secondary progressive and progressive-relapsing multiple sclerosis were all included. Study-level results: Significantly lower normalized Chao1 diversity was seen in multiple sclerosis patients than in controls.

Concerning this clonotype: Its antigen is undetermined. At one of its ends the junction is not consistent with the germline gene, which may arise from a read error.

Unique molecular identifiers featured in each of the TCR beta cDNA libraries. Between roughly 0.9 and 11 million T cells gave rise to around 500,000 cDNA molecules. TCRdb called the PCR reads again in MiXCR, with one record for every CDR3 protein. The sample carries some 700,000 distinct CDR3 sequences, 55% to 60% recorded once. The sequence derives from a girl under 10 years old with multiple sclerosis. Sequenced sample: blood.

The CDR3 is CASSAAVVDTQYF. Here the CDR3 DNA reads TGCGCCAGCAGTGCAGCTGTGGTGGATACGCAGTATTTT. The chain uses TRBV12-3 or TRBV12-4 and TRBJ2-3; D is uncertain. CDR3 length: 13 residues.